Here is one TCR beta chain with its context. The assay was immunoSEQ multiplex PCR, and TCRdb's table has in-frame clones only and misses some. Of approximately 83,000 clones in the sample, about 85% were seen once. Patients were ineligible given autoimmune disease history or systemic immunosuppression. This sample stems from a study of OX40 agonist ivuxolimab in advanced cancers. Study details: At 65% to 90% male, the cohort had a mean age of about 55 years, ranging from roughly 20 to 90.

The germline V gene has CDR1 SGHNT and CDR2 YYREEE (reference sequence). The V end was cut by 2 bases, the J end by 6 bases, with 4 bases between. The CDR3 loop spans 11 amino acids. The specimen was CD4+ or CD8+ T cells sorted from blood, collected in a trial of the OX40 agonist ivuxolimab. The V call is TRBV5-4, the J call TRBJ2-3; no definite D call. The source is an adult with an advanced solid tumor such as melanoma, head and neck, liver or kidney cancer. DNA of the CDR3: TGTGCCAGCAGCTTTCGGGATACGCAGTATTTT. This sequence encodes CASSFRDTQYF.